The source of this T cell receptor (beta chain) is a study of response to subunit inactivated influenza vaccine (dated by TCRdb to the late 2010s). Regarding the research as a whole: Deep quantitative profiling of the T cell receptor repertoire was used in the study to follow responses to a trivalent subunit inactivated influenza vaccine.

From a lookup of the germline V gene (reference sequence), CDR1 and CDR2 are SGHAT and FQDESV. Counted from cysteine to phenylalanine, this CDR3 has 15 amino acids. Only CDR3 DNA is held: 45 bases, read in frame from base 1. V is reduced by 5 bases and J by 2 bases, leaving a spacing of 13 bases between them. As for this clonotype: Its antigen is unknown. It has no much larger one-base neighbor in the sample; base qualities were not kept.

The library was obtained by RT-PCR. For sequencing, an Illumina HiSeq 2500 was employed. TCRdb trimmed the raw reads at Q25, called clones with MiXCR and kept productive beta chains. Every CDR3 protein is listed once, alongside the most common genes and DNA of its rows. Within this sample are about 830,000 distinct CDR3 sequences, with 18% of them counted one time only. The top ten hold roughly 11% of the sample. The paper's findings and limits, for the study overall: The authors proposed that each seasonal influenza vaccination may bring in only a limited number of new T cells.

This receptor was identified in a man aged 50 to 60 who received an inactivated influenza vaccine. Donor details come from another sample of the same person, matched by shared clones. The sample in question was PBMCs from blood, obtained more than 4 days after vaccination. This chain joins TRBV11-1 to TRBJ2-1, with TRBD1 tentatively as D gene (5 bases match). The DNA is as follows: TGTGCCAGCAGCCCCCCCAGGGAAACCTACAATGAGCAGTTCTTC. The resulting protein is CASSPPRETYNEQFF. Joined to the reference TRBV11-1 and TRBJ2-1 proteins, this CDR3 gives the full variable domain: EAEVAQSPRYKITEKSQAVAFWCDPISGHATLYWYRQILGQGPELLVQFQDESVVDDSQLPKDRFSAERLKGVDSTLKIQPAELGDSAMYLCASSPPRETYNEQFFGPGTRLTVL.